The entry below describes one T cell receptor (beta chain). Germline V gene sequence: CDR1 MNHNY, CDR2 SVGAGI (reference sequence). Trimming removed 0 bases from V and 5 bases from J, with 2 bases in between. The CDR3 has 11 residues. These data originate in a study of blood T cell repertoires in COVID-19. Under the authors' procedure: Reference gene primer amplification gave estimated nucleated cell counts. Repertoires were generated with immunoSEQ multiplex PCR, while TCRdb's copy carries only in-frame clones and drops some. From that table come the V and J calls and clone size; the DNA was used to work out D and trimming. The profile shows around 20,000 clones, approximately 94% of them singletons.

The receptor comes from a human donor in a cohort sampled during active COVID-19. The V and J genes are TRBV6-6 and TRBJ2-7; the D is unclear. Sequenced: peripheral blood. CDR3 nucleotides: TGTGCCAGCAGTTACTCTAACGAGCAGTACTTC. It codes for CASSYSNEQYF.